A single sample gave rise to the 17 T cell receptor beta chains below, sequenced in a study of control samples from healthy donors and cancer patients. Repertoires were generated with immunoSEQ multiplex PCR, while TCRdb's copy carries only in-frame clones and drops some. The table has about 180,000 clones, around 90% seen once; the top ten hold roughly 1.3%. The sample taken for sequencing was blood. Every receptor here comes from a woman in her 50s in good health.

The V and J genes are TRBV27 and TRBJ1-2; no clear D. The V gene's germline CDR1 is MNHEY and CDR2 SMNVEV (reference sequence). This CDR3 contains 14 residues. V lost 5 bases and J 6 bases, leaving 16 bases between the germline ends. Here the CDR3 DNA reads TGTGCCAGCAGTCCAACAAGTTATGGGCATGGCTACACCTTC. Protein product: CASSPTSYGHGYTF.

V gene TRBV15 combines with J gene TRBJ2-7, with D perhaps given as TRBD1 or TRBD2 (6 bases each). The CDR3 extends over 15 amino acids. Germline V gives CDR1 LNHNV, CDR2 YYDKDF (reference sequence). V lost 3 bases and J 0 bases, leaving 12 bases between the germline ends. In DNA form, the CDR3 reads TGTGCCACCAGCAGGGAGGGGACAATCTCCTACGAGCAGTACTTC. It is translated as CATSREGTISYEQYF.

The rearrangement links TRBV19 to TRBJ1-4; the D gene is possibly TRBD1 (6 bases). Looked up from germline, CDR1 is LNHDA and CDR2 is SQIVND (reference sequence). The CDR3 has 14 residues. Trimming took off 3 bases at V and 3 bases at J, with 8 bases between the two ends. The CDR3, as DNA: TGTGCCAGTAGTATCCGGACAGCTAATGAAAAACTGTTTTTT. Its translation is CASSIRTANEKLFF.

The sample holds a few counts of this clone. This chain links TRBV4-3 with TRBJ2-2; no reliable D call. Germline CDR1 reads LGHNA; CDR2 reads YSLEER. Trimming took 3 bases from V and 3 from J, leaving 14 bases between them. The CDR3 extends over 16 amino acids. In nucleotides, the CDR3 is TGCGCCAGCAGCCAGGAGCCACGGGCCGACACCGGGGAGCTGTTTTTT. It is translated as CASSQEPRADTGELFF.

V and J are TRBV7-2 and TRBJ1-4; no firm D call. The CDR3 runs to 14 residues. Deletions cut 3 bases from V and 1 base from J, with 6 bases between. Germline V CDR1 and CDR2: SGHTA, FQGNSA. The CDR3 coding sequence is TGTGCCAGCAGCTTTTGGGGAACTAATGAAAAACTGTTTTTT. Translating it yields CASSFWGTNEKLFF.

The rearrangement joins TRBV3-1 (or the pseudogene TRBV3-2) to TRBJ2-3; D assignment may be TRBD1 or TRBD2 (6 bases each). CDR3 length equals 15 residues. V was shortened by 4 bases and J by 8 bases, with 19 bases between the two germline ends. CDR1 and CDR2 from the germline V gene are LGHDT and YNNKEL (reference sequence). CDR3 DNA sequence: TGTGCCAGCAGCCCGCGGGACATAAAGCCCGGTACGCAGTATTTT. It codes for CASSPRDIKPGTQYF.

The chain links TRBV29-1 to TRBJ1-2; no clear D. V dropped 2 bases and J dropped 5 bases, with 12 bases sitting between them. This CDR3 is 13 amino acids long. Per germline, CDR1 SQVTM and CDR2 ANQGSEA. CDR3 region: CSVETSTLYGYTF. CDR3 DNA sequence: TGCAGCGTTGAAACCTCTACACTTTATGGCTACACCTTC.

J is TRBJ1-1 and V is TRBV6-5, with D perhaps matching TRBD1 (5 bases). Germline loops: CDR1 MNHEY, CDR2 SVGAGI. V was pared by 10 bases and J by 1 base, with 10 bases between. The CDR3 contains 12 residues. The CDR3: CAIGQGNTEAFF. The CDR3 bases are TGTGCCATCGGGCAGGGGAACACTGAAGCTTTCTTT.

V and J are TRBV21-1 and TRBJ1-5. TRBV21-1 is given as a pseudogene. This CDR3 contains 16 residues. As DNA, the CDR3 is TGTGCCAGCAGCGGGCGCGGGGACGACCGGGGGCAGCCCCAGCATTTT. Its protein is CASSGRGDDRGQPQHF.

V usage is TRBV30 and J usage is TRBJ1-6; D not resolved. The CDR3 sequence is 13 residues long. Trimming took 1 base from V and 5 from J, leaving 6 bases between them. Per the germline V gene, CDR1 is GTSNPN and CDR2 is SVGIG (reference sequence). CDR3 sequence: CAWSGSDNSPLHF. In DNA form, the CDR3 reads TGTGCCTGGAGTGGTAGTGATAATTCACCCCTCCACTTT.

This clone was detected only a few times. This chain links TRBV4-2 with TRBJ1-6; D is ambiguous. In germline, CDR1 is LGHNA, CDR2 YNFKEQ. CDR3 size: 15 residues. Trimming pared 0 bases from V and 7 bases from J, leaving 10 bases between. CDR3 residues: CASSQDYTRNSPLHF. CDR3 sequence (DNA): TGTGCCAGCAGCCAAGATTACACGCGGAATTCACCCCTCCACTTT.

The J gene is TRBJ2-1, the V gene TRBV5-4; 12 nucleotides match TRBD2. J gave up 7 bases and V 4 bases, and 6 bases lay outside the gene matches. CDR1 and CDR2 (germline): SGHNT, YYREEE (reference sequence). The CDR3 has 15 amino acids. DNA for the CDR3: TGTGCCAGCAGCGTCGGACTAGCGGGGTATAATGAGCAGTTCTTC. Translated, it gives CASSVGLAGYNEQFF.

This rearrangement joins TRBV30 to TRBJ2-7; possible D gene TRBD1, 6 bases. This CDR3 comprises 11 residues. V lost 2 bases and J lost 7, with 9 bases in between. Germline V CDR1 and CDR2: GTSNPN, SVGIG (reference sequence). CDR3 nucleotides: TGTGCCTGGAGTTATGGGACAGAGCAGTACTTC. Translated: CAWSYGTEQYF.

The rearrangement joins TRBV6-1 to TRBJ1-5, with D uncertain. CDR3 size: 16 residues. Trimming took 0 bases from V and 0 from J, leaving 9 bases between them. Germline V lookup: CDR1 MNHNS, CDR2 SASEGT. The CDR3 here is CASSEADVYSNQPQHF. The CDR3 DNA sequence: TGTGCCAGCAGTGAAGCAGACGTTTATAGCAATCAGCCCCAGCATTTT.

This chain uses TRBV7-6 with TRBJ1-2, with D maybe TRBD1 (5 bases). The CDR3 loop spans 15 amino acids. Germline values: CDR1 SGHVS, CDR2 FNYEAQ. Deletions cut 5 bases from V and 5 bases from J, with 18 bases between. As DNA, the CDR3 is TGTGCCAGCAGCCGGGCGGGGCGGCAGATATATGGCTACACCTTC. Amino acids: CASSRAGRQIYGYTF. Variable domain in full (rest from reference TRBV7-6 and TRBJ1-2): GAGVSQSPRYKVTKRGQDVALRCDPISGHVSLYWYRQALGQGPEFLTYFNYEAQQDKSGLPNDRFSAERPEGSISTLTIQRTEQRDSAMYRCASSRAGRQIYGYTFGSGTRLTVV.

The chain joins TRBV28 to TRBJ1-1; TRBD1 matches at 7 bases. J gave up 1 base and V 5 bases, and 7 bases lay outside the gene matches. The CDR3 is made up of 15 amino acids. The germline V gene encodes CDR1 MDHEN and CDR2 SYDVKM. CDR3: CASSPWGDRNTEAFF. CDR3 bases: TGTGCCAGCAGTCCTTGGGGGGACAGGAACACTGAAGCTTTCTTT. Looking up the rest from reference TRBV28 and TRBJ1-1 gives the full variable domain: DVKVTQSSRYLVKRTGEKVFLECVQDMDHENMFWYRQDPGLGLRLIYFSYDVKMKEKGDIPEGYSVSREKKERFSLILESASTNQTSMYLCASSPWGDRNTEAFFGQGTRLTVV.

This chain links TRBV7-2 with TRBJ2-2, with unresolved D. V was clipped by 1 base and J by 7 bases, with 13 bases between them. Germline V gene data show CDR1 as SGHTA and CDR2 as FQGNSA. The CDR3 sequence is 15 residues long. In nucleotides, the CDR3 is TGTGCCAGCAGCTTAGGTCTAGGGCAAGTCGGGGAGCTGTTTTTT. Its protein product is CASSLGLGQVGELFF.